Listed below are T cell receptor beta chains from one sample, sequenced in a study of Graves' ophthalmopathy and Graves' hyperthyroidism. From the multiplex PCR reads, TCRdb called clonotypes with MiXCR, one entry per CDR3 protein. Altogether around 400,000 distinct CDR3 sequences are present, roughly 20% being singletons, with the ten largest covering roughly 3%. The sequenced sample consisted of peripheral blood. The receptors come from a woman under 30 with stable Graves' hyperthyroidism. Both conserved end residues are part of each CDR3. The D gene is left open where the match is weak. Not all rows give a size; the values are once, few, many and, for expanded clones, a class.

CDR3aa: CASSFGGTASGANVLTF
CDR3nt: TGCGCCAGCAGCTTCGGAGGGACAGCCTCTGGGGCCAACGTCCTGACTTTC
v_gene: TRBV5-1
abundance: NA
j_gene: TRBJ2-6
d_gene: NA

CDR3aa: CASRDRGRGSNQPQHF
CDR3nt: TGTGCCAGCAGAGACAGGGGGCGCGGTAGCAATCAGCCCCAGCATTTT
v_gene: TRBV27
abundance: many
j_gene: TRBJ1-5
d_gene: TRBD1

CDR3aa: CASSLGAGLARGYEQYF
CDR3nt: TGTGCCAGCAGCTTAGGCGCAGGTCTGGCCAGGGGCTACGAGCAGTACTTC
v_gene: TRBV7-2
abundance: many
j_gene: TRBJ2-7
d_gene: NA

CDR3aa: CASSLNWAPEAFF
CDR3nt: TGTGCCAGCAGCCTTAATTGGGCCCCTGAAGCTTTCTTT
v_gene: TRBV7-2
abundance: many
j_gene: TRBJ1-1
d_gene: NA

CDR3aa: CSARYPGLAGGGHEQYF
CDR3nt: TGCAGTGCTAGATACCCCGGACTAGCGGGAGGGGGGCACGAGCAGTACTTC
v_gene: TRBV20-1
abundance: many
j_gene: TRBJ2-7
d_gene: TRBD2

CDR3aa: CASTLSRGRGNTIYF
CDR3nt: TGTGCCAGCACTTTATCGAGGGGACGTGGAAACACCATATATTTT
v_gene: TRBV6-5
abundance: many
j_gene: TRBJ1-3
d_gene: NA

CDR3aa: CSALLAGGPNTGELFF
CDR3nt: TGCAGTGCTCTATTAGCGGGAGGGCCTAACACCGGGGAGCTGTTTTTT
v_gene: TRBV20-1
abundance: many
j_gene: TRBJ2-2
d_gene: TRBD2

CDR3aa: CASSDRDRLPSYEQYF
CDR3nt: TGTGCCAGCTCCGACCGGGACAGGCTGCCTTCCTACGAGCAGTACTTC
v_gene: TRBV18
abundance: many
j_gene: TRBJ2-7
d_gene: TRBD1

CDR3aa: CASGGRGETQYF
CDR3nt: TGTGCCAGCGGGGGCCGCGGGGAGACCCAGTACTTC
v_gene: TRBV6-1
abundance: many
j_gene: TRBJ2-5
d_gene: NA

CDR3aa: CASSLVGTKGDTKAFF
CDR3nt: TGTGCCAGCAGCTTAGTCGGGACCAAAGGGGACACTAAAGCTTTCTTT
v_gene: TRBV13
abundance: few
j_gene: TRBJ1-1
d_gene: NA

CDR3aa: CAWSVLTGGAGYTF
CDR3nt: TGTGCCTGGAGTGTACTGACAGGGGGCGCGGGCTACACCTTC
v_gene: TRBV30
abundance: many
j_gene: TRBJ1-2
d_gene: TRBD1

CDR3aa: CASSSTGSFYEQYF
CDR3nt: TGTGCCAGCAGTTCGACAGGGTCCTTCTACGAGCAGTACTTC
v_gene: TRBV12-3/TRBV12-4
abundance: many
j_gene: TRBJ2-7
d_gene: TRBD1

CDR3aa: CASSLEGQADSYEQYF
CDR3nt: TGTGCCAGCAGTTTAGAAGGACAGGCCGACTCCTACGAGCAGTACTTC
v_gene: TRBV12-3/TRBV12-4
abundance: many
j_gene: TRBJ2-7
d_gene: TRBD1

CDR3aa: CASRSLAGGPSGGQYF
CDR3nt: TGCGCCAGCAGGTCGTTAGCGGGAGGGCCTAGTGGCGGGCAGTACTTC
v_gene: TRBV10-1
abundance: many
j_gene: TRBJ2-7
d_gene: TRBD2

CDR3aa: CASSDRYPGELFF
CDR3nt: TGTGCCAGCAGTGATCGGTACCCCGGGGAGCTGTTTTTT
v_gene: TRBV6-1
abundance: NA
j_gene: TRBJ2-2
d_gene: NA

CDR3aa: CASSSYNLNTEAFF
CDR3nt: TGTGCCAGTAGTAGCTACAACTTGAACACTGAAGCTTTCTTT
v_gene: TRBV19
abundance: NA
j_gene: TRBJ1-1
d_gene: NA

CDR3aa: CASSFLGTGIPANTGELFF
CDR3nt: TGTGCCAGCAGTTTTTTAGGGACAGGGATTCCCGCGAACACCGGGGAGCTGTTTTTT
v_gene: TRBV28
abundance: many
j_gene: TRBJ2-2
d_gene: TRBD1

CDR3aa: CSARVGLALRETQYF
CDR3nt: TGCAGTGCTAGAGTAGGCCTAGCCTTGAGAGAAACCCAGTACTTC
v_gene: TRBV20-1
abundance: many
j_gene: TRBJ2-5
d_gene: NA

CDR3aa: CASSEGGRGQETQYF
CDR3nt: TGTGCCAGCAGTGAAGGGGGTAGAGGGCAAGAGACCCAGTACTTC
v_gene: TRBV2
abundance: few
j_gene: TRBJ2-5
d_gene: NA

CDR3aa: CASTASENTEAFF
CDR3nt: TGTGCCAGCACCGCCTCAGAGAACACTGAAGCTTTCTTT
v_gene: TRBV2
abundance: many
j_gene: TRBJ1-1
d_gene: NA

CDR3aa: CATGSGSLQETQYF
CDR3nt: TGTGCCACCGGGAGCGGGAGCCTCCAAGAGACCCAGTACTTC
v_gene: TRBV7-8
abundance: many
j_gene: TRBJ2-5
d_gene: TRBD2

CDR3aa: CASSPHPTLITYTHYF
CDR3nt: TGTGCCAGCAGCCCCCACCCGACTCTTATCACATATACGCATTATTTT
v_gene: TRBV11-2
abundance: NA
j_gene: TRBJ2-3
d_gene: NA

CDR3aa: CASSLAREGSEAFF
CDR3nt: TGTGCCAGCAGCTTAGCCAGGGAAGGGTCTGAAGCTTTCTTT
v_gene: TRBV11-2
abundance: NA
j_gene: TRBJ1-1
d_gene: NA

CDR3aa: CASGVAGVHPYEQYF
CDR3nt: TGTGCCAGCGGGGTCGCAGGAGTCCACCCCTACGAGCAGTACTTC
v_gene: TRBV28
abundance: NA
j_gene: TRBJ2-7
d_gene: NA

CDR3aa: CATSDRGGTEAFF
CDR3nt: TGTGCCACCAGTGATAGGGGGGGCACTGAAGCTTTCTTT
v_gene: TRBV24-1
abundance: many
j_gene: TRBJ1-1
d_gene: NA

CDR3aa: CASSGTGVYEQYF
CDR3nt: TGTGCCAGCAGTGGAACGGGGGTCTACGAGCAGTACTTC
v_gene: TRBV25-1
abundance: many
j_gene: TRBJ2-7
d_gene: NA

CDR3aa: CASKKTGGYGYTF
CDR3nt: TGCGCCAGCAAAAAAACGGGCGGCTATGGCTACACCTTC
v_gene: TRBV4-1
abundance: many
j_gene: TRBJ1-2
d_gene: NA

CDR3aa: CSARFQGYSQPQHF
CDR3nt: TGCAGTGCTAGGTTCCAGGGGTATAGTCAGCCCCAGCATTTT
v_gene: TRBV20-1
abundance: many
j_gene: TRBJ1-5
d_gene: NA

CDR3aa: CASRFGTASNQPQHF
CDR3nt: TGTGCCAGCAGATTCGGGACAGCTAGCAATCAGCCCCAGCATTTT
v_gene: TRBV2
abundance: NA
j_gene: TRBJ1-5
d_gene: TRBD1

CDR3aa: CASSEWISGGRTGELFF
CDR3nt: TGTGCCAGCAGTGAATGGATTAGCGGGGGACGTACCGGGGAGCTGTTTTTT
v_gene: TRBV6-1
abundance: NA
j_gene: TRBJ2-2
d_gene: TRBD2